These 10 T cell receptor beta chains came from one sample sequenced in a study of blood T cell repertoires in COVID-19. Produced via immunoSEQ multiplex PCR; TCRdb's table is partial and in-frame only. The data hold 30,000 to 45,000 clones, with 65% to 85% observed a single time. Sequenced input: peripheral blood. Receptors originate from a man in his fifties or sixties in a cohort sampled during active COVID-19.

The rearrangement uses TRBV5-8 and TRBJ1-5; 7 bases are shared with TRBD1. Losses at the gene ends were 4 bases for V and 4 bases for J; bases not matched to a gene: 8. The CDR3 spans 15 residues. The germline gives CDR1 SGHTS, CDR2 YDEGEE. The CDR3 coding sequence is TGTGCCAGCAGCCGACAGGGCCATGGGAATCAGCCCCAGCATTTT. It is translated as CASSRQGHGNQPQHF.

The chain recombines TRBV2 with TRBJ2-7; D remains unclear. Germline V gene lookup returns CDR1 SNHLY and CDR2 FYNNEI. The CDR3 has 11 residues. V lost 8 bases, J lost 4 bases, and 9 bases lay in between. CDR3 DNA: TGTGCCAGCGGGCCACCGTACGAGCAGTACTTC. Translating gives CASGPPYEQYF.

The chain combines TRBV30 with TRBJ1-4; possible D gene TRBD1, 5 bases. The germline V gene encodes CDR1 GTSNPN and CDR2 SVGIG (reference sequence). This CDR3 has 14 residues. V lost 0 bases, J lost 11 bases, and 16 bases lay in between. This chain's CDR3 is CAWSVGGGDRKLFF. CDR3 DNA: TGTGCCTGGAGTGTCGGGGGGGGAGATCGGAAACTGTTTTTT.

The rearrangement links TRBV20-1 to TRBJ2-3; D is unresolved. The CDR3 covers 11 residues. V shed 0 bases and J shed 10 bases, with 8 bases lying between them. Germline V CDR1 and CDR2: DFQATT, SNEGSKA (reference sequence). The CDR3 coding sequence is TGCAGTGCTAGAGATGGCCCTCCGCAGTATTTT. Residues: CSARDGPPQYF.

The V and J genes are TRBV6-5 and TRBJ1-5, with D tentatively TRBD1 (5 bases). Germline V gene data show CDR1 as MNHEY and CDR2 as SVGAGI. The V and J ends lost 11 bases and 7 bases respectively, with 18 bases between them. This CDR3 comprises 13 residues. DNA for the CDR3: TGTGCCGGGGGGGAGAGACAGAACCAGCCCCAGCATTTT. Protein sequence: CAGGERQNQPQHF.

The rearrangement uses TRBV6-5 and TRBJ1-2, with no clear D. This CDR3 is built from 13 residues. Germline V lookup: CDR1 MNHEY, CDR2 SVGAGI. The ends were cut back, 4 bases at V and 3 bases at J, with 9 bases in the middle. The CDR3 here is CASSSTPYYGYTF. The CDR3 DNA sequence: TGTGCCAGCAGTTCTACCCCCTACTATGGCTACACCTTC.

The chain carries TRBV4-1 and TRBJ2-5; tentative D call: TRBD1 (6 bases). Deletions cut 0 bases from V and 5 bases from J, with 22 bases between. The germline CDR1 and CDR2 sequences are MGHRA and YSYEKL. The CDR3 is made up of 18 amino acids. The CDR3 here is CASSQDRTDPGTRETQYF. The DNA of the CDR3 is TGCGCCAGCAGCCAAGATAGGACCGATCCCGGGACACGGGAGACCCAGTACTTC.

The chain has TRBV19 and TRBJ2-3, with TRBD2 identical over 10 bases. CDR3 length: 15 residues. The V segment lost 5 bases and the J segment 2 bases; nucleotides outside the gene matches: 4. CDR1 is LNHDA and CDR2 is SQIVND in the germline V gene (reference sequence). The CDR3 is CASSPGLAVTDTQYF. DNA for the CDR3: TGTGCCAGTAGTCCCGGACTAGCGGTCACAGATACGCAGTATTTT.

This clone came up a few times. The chain carries TRBV2 and TRBJ1-1; no clear D. Trimming removed 0 bases from V and 0 bases from J, with 11 bases in between. The CDR3 sequence is 16 residues long. Germline V gives CDR1 SNHLY, CDR2 FYNNEI. CDR3 bases: TGTGCCAGCAGTGAAGCGACTATAGGAGTGAACACTGAAGCTTTCTTT. Protein product: CASSEATIGVNTEAFF.

The chain uses TRBV10-3 and TRBJ2-7, with a tentative D call TRBD1 (5 bases). Germline CDR1 ENHRY, CDR2 SYGVKD. V dropped 3 bases and J dropped 2 bases, with 17 bases sitting between them. The CDR3 has 16 amino acids. This chain's CDR3 is CAISDPTGYQTYEQYF. DNA for the CDR3: TGTGCCATCAGTGATCCTACAGGTTACCAAACCTACGAGCAGTACTTC.